These 25 T cell receptor beta chains were all obtained from the same sample, sequenced in a study of T-cell memory formation after mild COVID-19 (dated by TCRdb to about 2021). The library was produced with 5' RACE. This sample was sequenced with an Illumina NovaSeq 6000. TCRdb reanalyzed the raw reads on its own, using fastp at Q25 for trimming and MiXCR for clone calling, and kept in-frame beta chains. When rows share a CDR3 protein, they turn into one entry using the most common DNA and genes. This sample gives roughly 140,000 distinct CDR3 sequences in total; more than 13% of them show up just once. About 30% of the sample is held by the ten biggest clonotypes. The sequencing input was PBMCs or a T cell subset sorted from them (not recorded which). These receptors were obtained from an adult woman who had mild COVID-19 (a few samples of this study predate the infection). The sample titles of this study are shuffled in the database, so cell type and time point are left out; the donor was told from shared clones.

The table lists this clonotype with a few counts. This rearrangement joins TRBV7-6 to TRBJ1-1, with D perhaps matching TRBD1 (6 bases). The CDR3 totals 15 residues. The V gene lost 0 bases and the J gene lost 1 base, with 9 bases spanning the gap. CDR1 is SGHVS and CDR2 is FNYEAQ in the germline V gene. The CDR3 sequence: CASSLAEGGNTEAFF. The CDR3 DNA reads as TGTGCCAGCAGCTTAGCAGAAGGGGGGAACACTGAAGCTTTCTTT.

The V and J genes are TRBV7-9 and TRBJ2-4; 8 nucleotides agree with TRBD1. The V segment lost 2 bases and the J segment 2 bases; nucleotides outside the gene matches: 17. The CDR3 runs 20 residues. Germline lookup yields CDR1 SEHNR and CDR2 FQNEAQ (reference sequence). The CDR3 DNA sequence: TGTGCCAGCAGCTTATCCTCGCGTCGACAGGGGATATGGACCAAAAACATTCAGTACTTC. This gives the protein CASSLSSRRQGIWTKNIQYF.

The chain recombines TRBV25-1 with TRBJ2-1; D may match TRBD1 or TRBD2 (6 bases each). CDR3 length equals 20 residues. V lost 4 bases and J 0 bases, leaving 25 bases between the germline ends. Germline V gene lookup returns CDR1 MGHDK and CDR2 SYGVNS. CDR3 coding DNA: TGTGCCAGCAGTGTTCTCCCCGATCGGAGGGGGACGAGCTCCTACAATGAGCAGTTCTTC. It is translated as CASSVLPDRRGTSSYNEQFF.

This clonotype has only a few counts. The J gene is TRBJ1-2, the V gene TRBV27, with a tentative D call TRBD1 (5 bases). V lost 0 bases and J lost 4, with 9 bases in between. The CDR3 length is 14 residues. Looked up from germline, CDR1 is MNHEY and CDR2 is SMNVEV (reference sequence). The CDR3 loop is CASSLSTGAYGYTF. The CDR3 coding sequence is TGTGCCAGCAGTTTATCTACCGGGGCCTATGGCTACACCTTC.

This clonotype was detected only a few times. The genes are TRBV4-1 and TRBJ2-7, with TRBD1 matching over 9 bases. The CDR3 covers 14 residues. CDR1 and CDR2 (germline): MGHRA, YSYEKL. The V and J ends lost 1 base and 4 bases, in that order; junction bases with no gene match: 2. This CDR3 is CASSQGTGEYEQYF. Written as DNA, the CDR3 is TGCGCCAGCAGCCAAGGGACAGGGGAATACGAGCAGTACTTC.

The chain combines TRBV4-1 with TRBJ2-3; D possibly corresponds to TRBD2 (6 bases). The germline CDR1 and CDR2 sequences are MGHRA and YSYEKL. V was cut by 1 base and J by 5 bases, with 13 bases left in between. The CDR3 extends over 15 amino acids. CDR3 protein: CASSQGGEVGDTQYF. In nucleotides, the CDR3 is TGCGCCAGCAGCCAAGGGGGGGAGGTTGGAGATACGCAGTATTTT.

The chain links TRBV5-6 to TRBJ1-5, with 11 bases identical to TRBD1. V shed 3 bases and J 6 bases; nucleotides not matched to a gene: 2. Per the germline V gene, CDR1 is SGHDT and CDR2 is YYEEEE. This CDR3 contains 14 residues. The CDR3 loop reads CASSYGTGGQPQHF. The CDR3 DNA follows: TGTGCCAGCAGCTATGGGACAGGGGGTCAGCCCCAGCATTTT.

This clonotype appeared a few times. The chain links TRBV7-9 to TRBJ1-2; D remains ambiguous. Trimming cost V 3 bases and J 12 bases, with 5 bases left between them. The CDR3 is 9 residues long. Germline assignment: CDR1 SEHNR and CDR2 FQNEAQ (reference sequence). In nucleotides, the CDR3 is TGTGCCAGCAGCTTTTTCGACACCTTC. It yields the protein CASSFFDTF. Full variable domain (outside the CDR3, taken from reference TRBV7-9 and TRBJ1-2): DTGVSQNPRHKITKRGQNVTFRCDPISEHNRLYWYRQTLGQGPEFLTYFQNEAQLEKSRLLSDRFSAERPKGSFSTLEIQRTEQGDSAMYLCASSFFDTFGSGTRLTVV.

V and J are TRBV24-1 and TRBJ2-1, with no clear D. The germline gives CDR1 KGHDR, CDR2 SFDVKD. With 1 base removed from V and 10 bases from J, the gap between germline ends came to 19 bases. The CDR3 is 16 amino acids. CDR3 residues: CATSDFNQVPPGEQFF. CDR3 in DNA: TGTGCCACCAGTGATTTTAACCAGGTACCCCCCGGGGAGCAGTTCTTC.

This clonotype has just a few counts. The V call is TRBV30, the J call TRBJ2-1, with 8 bases identical to TRBD1. CDR3 size: 14 residues. Germline CDR1 reads GTSNPN; CDR2 reads SVGIG (reference sequence). The V segment lost 2 bases and the J segment 5 bases; nucleotides outside the gene matches: 5. The CDR3 region has the DNA TGTGCCTGGAGTCTCGGGACAGGTAACAATGAGCAGTTCTTC. Translated: CAWSLGTGNNEQFF. Full variable domain (missing parts from reference TRBV30 and TRBJ2-1): SQTIHQWPATLVQPVGSPLSLECTVEGTSNPNLYWYRQAAGRGLQLLFYSVGIGQISSEVPQNLSASRPQDRQFILSSKKLLLSDSGFYLCAWSLGTGNNEQFFGPGTRLTVL.

The chain links TRBV24-1 to TRBJ1-2; possibly TRBD1 for D (5 bases). Per germline, CDR1 KGHDR and CDR2 SFDVKD. V lost 5 bases and J 4 bases, leaving 10 bases between the germline ends. The CDR3 runs to 13 residues. The CDR3 loop is CATSAPGIYGYTF. In DNA, the CDR3 is TGTGCCACCAGTGCCCCAGGGATCTATGGCTACACCTTC.

This clonotype was counted at least ten times. This chain links TRBV7-2 with TRBJ2-1; a weak D match, TRBD2 (5 bases). CDR3 size: 15 residues. Trimming cost V 4 bases and J 7 bases, with 17 bases left between them. Germline values: CDR1 SGHTA, CDR2 FQGNSA. The CDR3 sequence is CASSSGLVGGNEQFF. CDR3 in DNA: TGTGCCAGCAGCTCAGGACTTGTCGGAGGAAATGAGCAGTTCTTC.

V usage is TRBV4-1 and J usage is TRBJ1-5; tentative D call: TRBD1 (6 bases). CDR3 size: 14 residues. The ends were cut back, 4 bases at V and 2 bases at J, with 9 bases in the middle. Germline CDR1 is MGHRA and CDR2 is YSYEKL. DNA of the CDR3: TGCGCCAGCAGCCCAGGGGTCGGCAATCAGCCCCAGCATTTT. It is translated as CASSPGVGNQPQHF.

The chain combines TRBV20-1 with TRBJ2-7, with 10 bases fitting TRBD2. The CDR3 loop spans 13 amino acids. Looked up from germline, CDR1 is DFQATT and CDR2 is SNEGSKA (reference sequence). Unmatched junction bases numbered 2, after V lost 3 bases and J lost 3 bases. This chain's CDR3 is CSASQREGYEQYF. The CDR3 DNA follows: TGCAGTGCTAGTCAGCGGGAGGGCTACGAGCAGTACTTC.

The chain links TRBV30 to TRBJ2-3; TRBD2 matches at 8 bases. This CDR3 has 15 amino acids. With V trimmed by 7 bases and J by 2 bases, 11 bases remained unmatched. CDR1 is GTSNPN, CDR2 SVGIG, per germline (reference sequence). The CDR3 region has the DNA TGTGCCTCAGAGACTAGCGAGGATGTCACAGATACGCAGTATTTT. It codes for CASETSEDVTDTQYF.

This clonotype was observed a few times. The gene calls are TRBV4-3 and TRBJ2-7; D remains ambiguous. This CDR3 is built from 15 residues. Trimming cost V 4 bases and J 0 bases, with 13 bases left between them. Germline CDR1 LGHNA, CDR2 YSLEER. The CDR3 sequence: CASSPDGISSYEQYF. CDR3 DNA: TGCGCCAGCAGCCCTGACGGTATTAGCTCCTACGAGCAGTACTTC.

The sample holds a few counts of this clonotype. At one boundary the junction diverges from the germline segment, which might be a read error. The chain links TRBV7-9 to TRBJ1-4, with no clear D. Germline assignment: CDR1 SEHNR and CDR2 FQNEAQ (reference sequence). CDR3 length equals 18 residues. CDR3 loop: CASSSLGLPVGAKEKLFF. The CDR3 bases are TGTGCCAGCAGCTCCTTAGGCCTTCCGGTTGGTGCTAAAGAAAAACTGTTTTTT.

The genes are TRBV15 and TRBJ2-1; D not certain. The CDR3 runs to 16 residues. Germline V gene data show CDR1 as LNHNV and CDR2 as YYDKDF (reference sequence). Deletions cut 0 bases from V and 0 bases from J, with 9 bases between. The CDR3 nucleotides are TGTGCCACCAGCAGAGATAGGTCTAGCTCCTACAATGAGCAGTTCTTC. Residues: CATSRDRSSSYNEQFF.

About this clonotype: Mismatch with germline at one junction end may stem from a read error. The chain has TRBV7-2 and TRBJ2-7; TRBD2 matches at 9 bases. CDR3 length: 15 residues. Germline CDR1 is SGHTA and CDR2 is FQGNSA. The CDR3 DNA is TGTGCCAACAGCCAATATAGCGGGAGAGCCTACGAGCAGTACTTC. Protein: CANSQYSGRAYEQYF.

This rearrangement joins TRBV4-1 to TRBJ1-1, with D unresolved. The CDR3 totals 15 residues. Germline CDR1 MGHRA, CDR2 YSYEKL. V lost 0 bases and J 1 base, leaving 9 bases between the germline ends. The CDR3 sequence is CASSQDLAGNTEAFF. The CDR3, as DNA: TGCGCCAGCAGCCAAGATTTGGCGGGGAACACTGAAGCTTTCTTT.

This clonotype appeared a few times. The V call is TRBV5-4, the J call TRBJ2-5, with 12 bases lining up with TRBD2. Germline values: CDR1 SGHNT, CDR2 YYREEE (reference sequence). With V trimmed by 2 bases and J by 3 bases, 2 bases remained unmatched. The CDR3 covers 15 residues. Here the CDR3 DNA reads TGTGCCAGCAGCTTCCGACTAGCGGGAGAAGAGACCCAGTACTTC. It codes for CASSFRLAGEETQYF.

V gene TRBV11-3 combines with J gene TRBJ2-7, with D unresolved. The CDR3 is 12 residues long. V lost 5 bases and J 6 bases, leaving 11 bases between the germline ends. Germline-derived CDR1 and CDR2 are SGHNT and YENEEA. CDR3 residues: CASSPPTGEQYF. DNA for the CDR3: TGTGCCAGCAGCCCCCCCACCGGCGAGCAGTACTTC.

The sample holds many counts of this clonotype. The chain carries TRBV27 and TRBJ2-5; D not certain. V was clipped by 3 bases and J by 1 base, with 6 bases between them. Germline V gene data show CDR1 as MNHEY and CDR2 as SMNVEV (reference sequence). This CDR3 region has 13 residues. The CDR3 nucleotides read TGTGCCAGCAGTTTTGGTATCCAAGAGACCCAGTACTTC. Encoded protein: CASSFGIQETQYF.

This clonotype was recorded a few times. The chain carries TRBV12-3 or TRBV12-4 and TRBJ2-1; D ambiguous. V was pared by 6 bases and J by 1 base, with 7 bases between. The CDR3 covers 13 residues. CDR3 sequence reads: CASSYQSYNEQFF. Written as DNA, the CDR3 is TGTGCCAGCAGCTACCAGTCCTACAATGAGCAGTTCTTC.

The V call is TRBV9, the J call TRBJ1-6; possibly TRBD1 for D (6 bases). The CDR3 is made up of 14 amino acids. V was clipped by 6 bases and J by 6 bases, with 13 bases between them. Germline V gene lookup returns CDR1 SGDLS and CDR2 YYNGEE. CDR3 nucleotide sequence: TGTGCCAGCACGAAGGGGGGAGGTAATTCACCCCTCCACTTT. Its translation: CASTKGGGNSPLHF.